The present TCR beta chain was sequenced within a study of T cell responses to AZD1222 COVID-19 vaccine. Using immunoSEQ multiplex PCR, the repertoire was profiled, and TCRdb retains in-frame clones only, with some absent. This sample has around 100,000 clones, with around nine tenths found just once. About this clone itself: The antigen remains undetermined.

Study-wide findings and caveats: Only a handful of AZD1222 recipients were seropositive at baseline. Among vaccine-associated CD4 TCRs, coverage spanned spike, with dominance at 160-218 and 743-854.

The material sequenced was peripheral blood, taken on day 0 of AZD1222 vaccination. The receptor's source is an adult in good health.

This CDR3 reads CASSQTGNTGELFF. The CDR3 DNA is TGCGCCAGCAGCCAGACAGGGAACACCGGGGAGCTGTTTTTT. The chain recombines TRBV4-1 with TRBJ2-2, with D possibly TRBD1 on 6 matching bases. CDR1 and CDR2 (germline): MGHRA, YSYEKL. The germline V and J ends were trimmed by 3 bases and 1 base, with 6 bases remaining between them. This CDR3 region has 14 residues.